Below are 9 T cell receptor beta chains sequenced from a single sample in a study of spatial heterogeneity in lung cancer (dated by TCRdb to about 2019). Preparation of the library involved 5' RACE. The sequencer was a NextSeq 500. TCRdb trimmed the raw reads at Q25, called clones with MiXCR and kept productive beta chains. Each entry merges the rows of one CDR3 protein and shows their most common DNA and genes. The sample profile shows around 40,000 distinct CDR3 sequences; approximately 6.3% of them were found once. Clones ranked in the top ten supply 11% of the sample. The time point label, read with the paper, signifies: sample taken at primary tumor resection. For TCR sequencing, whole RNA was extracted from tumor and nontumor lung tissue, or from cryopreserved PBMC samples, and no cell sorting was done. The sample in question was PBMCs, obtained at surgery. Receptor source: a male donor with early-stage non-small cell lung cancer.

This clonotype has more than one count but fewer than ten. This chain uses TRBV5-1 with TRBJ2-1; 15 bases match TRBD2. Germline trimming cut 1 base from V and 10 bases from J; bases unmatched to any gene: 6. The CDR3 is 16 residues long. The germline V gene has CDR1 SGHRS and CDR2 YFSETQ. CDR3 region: CASSLPGLAGGTEQFF. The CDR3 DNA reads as TGCGCCAGCAGCTTGCCCGGACTAGCGGGGGGGACGGAGCAGTTCTTC. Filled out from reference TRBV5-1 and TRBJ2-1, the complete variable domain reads KAGVTQTPRYLIKTRGQQVTLSCSPISGHRSVSWYQQTPGQGLQFLFEYFSETQRNKGNFPGRFSGRQFSNSRSEMNVSTLELGDSALYLCASSLPGLAGGTEQFFGPGTRLTVL.

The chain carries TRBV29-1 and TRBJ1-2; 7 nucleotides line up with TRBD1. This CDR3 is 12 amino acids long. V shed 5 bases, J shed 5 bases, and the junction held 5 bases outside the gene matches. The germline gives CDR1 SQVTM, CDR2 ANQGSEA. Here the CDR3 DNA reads TGCAGCGTTTTGACAGGGAGGTATGGCTACACCTTC. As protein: CSVLTGRYGYTF.

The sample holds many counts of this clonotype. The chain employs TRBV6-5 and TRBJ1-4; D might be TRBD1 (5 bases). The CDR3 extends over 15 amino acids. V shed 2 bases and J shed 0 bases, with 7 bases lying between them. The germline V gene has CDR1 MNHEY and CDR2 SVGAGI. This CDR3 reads CASSYGGATNEKLFF. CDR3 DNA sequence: TGTGCCAGCAGTTACGGGGGAGCAACTAATGAAAAACTGTTTTTT.

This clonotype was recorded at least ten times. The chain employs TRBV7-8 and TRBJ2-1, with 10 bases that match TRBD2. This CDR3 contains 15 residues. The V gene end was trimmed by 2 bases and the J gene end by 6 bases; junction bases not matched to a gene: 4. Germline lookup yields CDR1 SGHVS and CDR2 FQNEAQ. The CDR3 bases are TGTGCCAGCAGCTTAATAGCGGGGGGCCTCAATGAGCAGTTCTTC. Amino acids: CASSLIAGGLNEQFF.

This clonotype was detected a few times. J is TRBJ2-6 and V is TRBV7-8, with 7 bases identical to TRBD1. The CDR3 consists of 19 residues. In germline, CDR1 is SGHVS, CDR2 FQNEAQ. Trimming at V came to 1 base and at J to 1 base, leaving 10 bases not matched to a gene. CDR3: CASSLGGQPALSGANVLTF. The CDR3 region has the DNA TGTGCCAGCAGCTTAGGGGGACAGCCGGCCCTTTCTGGGGCCAACGTCCTGACTTTC.

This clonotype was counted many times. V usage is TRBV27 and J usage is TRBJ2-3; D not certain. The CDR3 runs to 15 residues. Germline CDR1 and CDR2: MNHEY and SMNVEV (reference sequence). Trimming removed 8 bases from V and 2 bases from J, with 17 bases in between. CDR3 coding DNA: TGTGCCAGCCGTACCGGGTACCCAGCCACAGATACGCAGTATTTT. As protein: CASRTGYPATDTQYF.

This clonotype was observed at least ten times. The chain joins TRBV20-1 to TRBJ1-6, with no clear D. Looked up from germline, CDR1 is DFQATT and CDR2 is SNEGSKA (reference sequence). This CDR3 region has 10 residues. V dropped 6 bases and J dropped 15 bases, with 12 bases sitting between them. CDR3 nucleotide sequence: TGCAGTGCCCCGTCGGGTGGCCTCCACTTT. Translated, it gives CSAPSGGLHF.

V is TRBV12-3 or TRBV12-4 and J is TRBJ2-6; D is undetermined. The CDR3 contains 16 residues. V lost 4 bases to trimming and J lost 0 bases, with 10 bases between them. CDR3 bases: TGTGCCAGCAGTTCCCGCCGGACCTCTGGGGCCAACGTCCTGACTTTC. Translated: CASSSRRTSGANVLTF.

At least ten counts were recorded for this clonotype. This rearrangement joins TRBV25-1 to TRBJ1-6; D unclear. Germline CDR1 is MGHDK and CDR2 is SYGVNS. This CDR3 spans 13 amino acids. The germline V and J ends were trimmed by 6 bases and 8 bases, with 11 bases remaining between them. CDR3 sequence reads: CASSPASDSPLHF. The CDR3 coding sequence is TGTGCCAGCAGCCCCGCGTCCGATTCACCCCTCCACTTT. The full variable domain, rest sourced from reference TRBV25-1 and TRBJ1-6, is EADIYQTPRYLVIGTGKKITLECSQTMGHDKMYWYQQDPGMELHLIHYSYGVNSTEKGDLSSESTVSRIRTEHFPLTLESARPSHTSQYLCASSPASDSPLHFGNGTRLTVT.